The text below deals with one TCR beta chain. The antigen is not known. The CDR3 sequence is 14 residues long. Per germline, CDR1 SGDLS and CDR2 YYNGEE. Between the trimmed V and J ends, which lost 4 bases and 3 bases, there was a span of 14 bases. These data are taken from a study of cytomegalovirus exposure and HLA in healthy donors. Findings and limits, study-wide: A missense DCLRE1C variant was associated with V- and J-gene trimming of TCR beta chains in a later analysis, and an independent cohort replicated the association. Per a later analysis, HLA-associated TCR beta chains showed more clonal expansion than other, equally common TCR beta chains.

The PCR made use of 60 Vbeta and 13 Jbeta primers. Clones were sequenced by immunoSEQ multiplex PCR, and TCRdb holds only the in-frame ones, with some missing. The sample yields hundreds of thousands of clones, roughly 83% seen once. The rearrangement joins TRBV9 to TRBJ2-7; a weak D match, TRBD1 (6 bases). This receptor was obtained from a girl under 18 in good health and CMV-seronegative. The sequenced sample consisted of PBMCs. The CDR3 region is CASSPTGNRYEQYF. Written as DNA, the CDR3 is TGTGCCAGCAGCCCCACAGGGAATCGCTACGAGCAGTACTTC.